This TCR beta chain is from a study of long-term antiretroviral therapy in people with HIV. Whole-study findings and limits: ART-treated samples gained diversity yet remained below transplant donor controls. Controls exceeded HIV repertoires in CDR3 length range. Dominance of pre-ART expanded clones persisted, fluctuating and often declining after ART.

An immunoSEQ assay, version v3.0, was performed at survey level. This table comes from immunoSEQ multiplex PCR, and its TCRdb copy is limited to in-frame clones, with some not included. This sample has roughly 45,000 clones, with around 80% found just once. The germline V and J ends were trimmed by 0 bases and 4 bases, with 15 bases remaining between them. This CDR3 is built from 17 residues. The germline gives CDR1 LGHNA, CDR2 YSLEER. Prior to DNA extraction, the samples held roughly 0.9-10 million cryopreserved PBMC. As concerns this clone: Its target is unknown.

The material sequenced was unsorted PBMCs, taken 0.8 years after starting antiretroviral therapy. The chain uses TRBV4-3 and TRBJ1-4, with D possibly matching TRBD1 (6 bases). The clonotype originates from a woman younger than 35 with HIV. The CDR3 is CASSQDGWTEVNEKLFF. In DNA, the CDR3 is TGCGCCAGCAGCCAAGATGGCTGGACAGAGGTTAATGAAAAACTGTTTTTT.